The rows below give T cell receptor beta chains drawn from one sample of a study of tumor-infiltrating lymphocytes in primary liver carcinoma. TCRdb reprocessed the multiplex PCR reads with MiXCR, giving one entry per CDR3 protein. The data contain roughly 100,000 distinct CDR3 sequences, about four fifths of them singletons. Sequencing used liver tumor tissue from sampling region 3. The source of these receptors is a man between 40 and 49 years old with primary liver carcinoma and hepatitis B virus infection. Both conserved end residues are part of each CDR3. D genes are given only for firm matches. A row's size may be missing; if present it is once, few, many or a size class.

d_gene	abundance	v_gene	j_gene	CDR3nt	CDR3aa
TRBD1	.	TRBV11-2	TRBJ1-1	TGTGCCAGCATGACCCTAGGACAGGGCGGTGAAGCTTTGTTT	CASMTLGQGGEALF
.	.	TRBV20-1	TRBJ1-5	TGCAGTGCTAGTCCGGGGGATAGCAATCAGCCCCAGCATTTT	CSASPGDSNQPQHF
.	once	TRBV29-1	TRBJ2-7	TGCAGCATTGCGAGTGAATGGGGGATGCCCTATGAGCAGTACTTC	CSIASEWGMPYEQYF
.	.	TRBV29-1	TRBJ2-2	.	CSVGRGTGELSF
TRBD1	.	TRBV28	TRBJ1-2	TGTACCAGCAGATACGGGACAGGACGAAACTATGGCTACACCTTC	CTSRYGTGRNYGYTF
TRBD1	medium-sized	TRBV29-1	TRBJ2-2	TGCAGCGTTGAGGGACAGGGGGCGCCCGGGGAGCTGTTTTTT	CSVEGQGAPGELFF
TRBD2	few	TRBV29-1	TRBJ2-1	TGCAGCGTTCAGCGGGAGGATGAACAGTTCTTC	CSVQREDEQFF
.	.	TRBV11-2	TRBJ2-7	TGTGACAGCAGCTTAGGTTACGAGCAGTACTTC	CDSSLGYEQYF
TRBD2	.	TRBV28	TRBJ2-7	TGTGCCAGCGGTTCGCCCCGGGGGGTTCTCTCCTACAAGCAGTACTTC	CASGSPRGVLSYKQYF
TRBD2	.	TRBV6-1	TRBJ2-1	TGTGCCCACTGGTCCGGGAGGGCCGTCAGTGAGCAGTTCTTC	CAHWSGRAVSEQFF
TRBD2	.	TRBV11-2	TRBJ2-1	TGTGCCAGCAGCCCCCGTGGTAGCGGGATTGTCTATAATGAGCAGTTCTTC	CASSPRGSGIVYNEQFF
.	.	TRBV4-2	TRBJ2-5	TGTGCCAGCAGCCAAGACCTGGGATTGCTGGAGACCCAGTACTTC	CASSQDLGLLETQYF
.	.	TRBV20-1	TRBJ2-7	TGCAGTGTGAGAGGTGAAAATGGTTGCGAGCAGTACTTC	CSVRGENGCEQYF
.	.	TRBV6-2/TRBV6-3	TRBJ1-5	TGTGCTAGCAGTCATACAGGCCAGCCAATGAATCAGCCCCAGCATTTT	CASSHTGQPMNQPQHF
TRBD2	.	TRBV29-1	TRBJ2-1	TGCACCGTTGGACTAGAGGGAGGGTTCTACATTGAGCAGTTCTTC	CTVGLEGGFYIEQFF
.	.	TRBV6-8	TRBJ1-2	TGTGCCAACAATTACCCGGCGAGTGCGTACAGGATGAACTATGGCTACACCTTC	CANNYPASAYRMNYGYTF
TRBD1	.	TRBV6-2/TRBV6-3	TRBJ2-3	TGTGCCAGCAGTTACTCGACAGGGGGAGGTACAGATACGCAGTATTTT	CASSYSTGGGTDTQYF
.	.	TRBV7-3	TRBJ2-2	TGTGCCAGCAGCTCACACAGTTCGAACACCGTGGAGCTGTTTTTT	CASSSHSSNTVELFF
.	few	TRBV9	TRBJ2-6	TGTGCCAGCAGCGTAGCGGACGAATACTCTGGGGCCAACGTCCTGACTTTC	CASSVADEYSGANVLTF
.	.	TRBV5-4	TRBJ1-5	TGTGCCAGCAGCCTAGGGGGAGTCGATCAGCCCCGGCATTTT	CASSLGGVDQPRHF
TRBD1	many	TRBV24-1	TRBJ2-1	TGTGCCACTAAAGACCCAGGGGGCGCCGATGTTGAGTTCTTC	CATKDPGGADVEFF
TRBD2	many	TRBV28	TRBJ2-3	TGTGCCAGCAGGCTAGGAGCGGGAGGGGAAGGGTATACGCAGTATTTT	CASRLGAGGEGYTQYF
.	few	TRBV29-1	TRBJ2-3	TGCAGTGTTTCCCCGGGGGATATGCAGTATTTT	CSVSPGDMQYF
TRBD2	.	TRBV6-6	TRBJ2-1	TGTGCCAGCAGTTACTCAGTAGCGGGAGGATCTGGCTCCTACAATGAGCAGTTCTTC	CASSYSVAGGSGSYNEQFF
TRBD2	.	TRBV9	TRBJ2-2	TGTGCCAGCAGCGCACCCGGACTAGCTGGAGGAGGTACCGGGGAGCTGCTTTTT	CASSAPGLAGGGTGELLF
.	.	TRBV4-1	TRBJ1-5	TGCACCAGCAGTCAAGATCAGGGGCGGCAGAATCAGCCCCAGCATTTT	CTSSQDQGRQNQPQHF
TRBD2	.	TRBV15	TRBJ2-4	TGTGCCACCAGCCTTCGGACTAGCGGCATAGCCAAAAACATTCAGTACTTC	CATSLRTSGIAKNIQYF
TRBD2	.	TRBV5-1	TRBJ2-5	TGCGCCAGCAGCTTGGCCGGAGCTAGCGGGGCCCTACAAGAGACCCATTACTTC	CASSLAGASGALQETHYF
.	.	TRBV29-1	TRBJ2-5	TGCAGCGTTGAAGCGGACAGTGGGCGAGCAGAGACCTACTACTTC	CSVEADSGRAETYYF
.	few	TRBV11-3	TRBJ2-1	TGTGCCAGCAGTTTAGGCCTCTCGAACAATGAACAGTTCTTC	CASSLGLSNNEQFF
.	many	TRBV5-1	TRBJ1-5	TGCGCCAGCAGCTTCGGGGGCGAAGGCAATCAGCCCCAGCATTTT	CASSFGGEGNQPQHF
TRBD1	.	TRBV28	TRBJ2-3	TGTACCAGCAGTCTGCCTACAGGGGGACTGAGGGGCACAGACATGCAGTATTTT	CTSSLPTGGLRGTDMQYF
.	.	TRBV29-1	TRBJ1-1	TGCAGCGCTCAGAGCCAGAAGAACATTGAAGCCTTATTT	CSAQSQKNIEALF
.	few	TRBV7-2	TRBJ2-6	TGTGCCAGCAGCTTAAATCCTGGGGCCAACGTCCTGACTTTC	CASSLNPGANVLTF
.	.	TRBV29-1	TRBJ2-7	TGCAATGTAACCGGGACGGGAAGGGGAGAGCAGTACTTC	CNVTGTGRGEQYF
.	.	TRBV6-4	TRBJ1-1	TGTGCCAGCTCGCAAGTGCTCGACACTGAAGCTTTCTTT	CASSQVLDTEAFF
.	.	TRBV12-3/TRBV12-4	TRBJ2-5	TGTGCCAGTAGCCGAAGCGGAACAGAGACCCAGTGCTTC	CASSRSGTETQCF
.	.	TRBV29-1	TRBJ2-3	TGCAGCGTTCCCGGGAGAGGGGCGCCAGATACGCAGTATTTT	CSVPGRGAPDTQYF
.	.	TRBV4-1	TRBJ2-7	TGCGCCAGCATCCTAAAGAGGGGTGTCGAGCAGTACTTC	CASILKRGVEQYF
.	few	TRBV29-1	TRBJ2-1	TGCAGCGTTCCAACACGTGGGTCCTACAATGAGCAGTTCTTC	CSVPTRGSYNEQFF
.	.	TRBV11-2	TRBJ1-1	TGTGCCAGCAGCTTGACCCCGGATCTCGCAGGCGGCGAAGCTCTCTTT	CASSLTPDLAGGEALF
.	.	TRBV4-2	TRBJ2-2	TGTGCCAGTAGCCACGCGGGGTCCAGGGAGCTGTTTTTT	CASSHAGSRELFF
.	.	TRBV5-1	TRBJ1-2	TGCGCCAGTAGCTTGCTGTCGGAGTATGGCTACACCTTC	CASSLLSEYGYTF
.	.	TRBV11-2	TRBJ2-6	TGTGCCAGGAGCATTGACAGTGTTGGGGCCAACGTCCTGACTTTC	CARSIDSVGANVLTF
.	.	TRBV5-6	TRBJ1-2	TGTGCCAGCAACCACAATTACCGGGACCCTAACTATGGTTACACCTTC	CASNHNYRDPNYGYTF
TRBD2	.	TRBV29-1	TRBJ2-3	TGCACCGTCCGGGGACTAGCTGTAGGGAGGGCAGATACGCAGTATTTT	CTVRGLAVGRADTQYF